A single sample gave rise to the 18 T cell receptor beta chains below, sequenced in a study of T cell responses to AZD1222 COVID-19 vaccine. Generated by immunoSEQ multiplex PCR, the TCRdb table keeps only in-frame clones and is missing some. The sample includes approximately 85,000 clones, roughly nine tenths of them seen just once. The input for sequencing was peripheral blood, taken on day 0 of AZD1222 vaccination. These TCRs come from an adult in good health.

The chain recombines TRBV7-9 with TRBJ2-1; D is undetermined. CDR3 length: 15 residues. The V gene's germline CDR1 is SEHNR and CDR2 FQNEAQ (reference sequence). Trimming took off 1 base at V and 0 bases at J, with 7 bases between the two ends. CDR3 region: CASSLGSSSYNEQFF. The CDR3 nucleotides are TGTGCCAGCAGCTTAGGGTCGAGCTCCTACAATGAGCAGTTCTTC.

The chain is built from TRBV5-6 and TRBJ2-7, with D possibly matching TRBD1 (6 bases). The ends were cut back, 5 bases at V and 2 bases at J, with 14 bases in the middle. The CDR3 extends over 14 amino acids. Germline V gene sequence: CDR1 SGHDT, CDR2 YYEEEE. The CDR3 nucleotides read TGTGCCAGCAGAGAGACAGGCCCCCCCTACGAGCAGTACTTC. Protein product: CASRETGPPYEQYF.

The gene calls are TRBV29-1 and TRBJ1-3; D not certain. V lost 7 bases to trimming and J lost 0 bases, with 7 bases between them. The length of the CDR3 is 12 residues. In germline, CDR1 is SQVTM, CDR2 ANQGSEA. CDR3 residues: CSAAASGNTIYF. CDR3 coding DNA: TGCAGCGCCGCCGCCTCTGGAAACACCATATATTTT.

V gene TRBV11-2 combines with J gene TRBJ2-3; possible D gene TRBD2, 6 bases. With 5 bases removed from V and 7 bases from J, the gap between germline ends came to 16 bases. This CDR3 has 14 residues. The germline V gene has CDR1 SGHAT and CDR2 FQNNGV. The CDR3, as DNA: TGTGCCAGCAGCCTTACAGTGGAGGGTAATACGCAGTATTTT. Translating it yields CASSLTVEGNTQYF.

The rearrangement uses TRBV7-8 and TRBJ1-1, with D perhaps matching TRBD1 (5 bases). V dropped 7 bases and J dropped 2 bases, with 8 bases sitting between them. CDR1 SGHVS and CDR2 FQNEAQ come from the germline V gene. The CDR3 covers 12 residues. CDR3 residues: CASKGRNTEAFF. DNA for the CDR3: TGTGCCAGCAAGGGGCGCAACACTGAAGCTTTCTTT.

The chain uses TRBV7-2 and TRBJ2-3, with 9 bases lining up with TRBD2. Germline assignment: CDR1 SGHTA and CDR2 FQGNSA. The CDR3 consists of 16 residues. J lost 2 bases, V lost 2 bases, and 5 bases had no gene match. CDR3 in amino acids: CASSLRLAALTDTQYF. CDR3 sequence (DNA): TGTGCCAGCAGCTTACGACTAGCGGCCCTCACAGATACGCAGTATTTT.

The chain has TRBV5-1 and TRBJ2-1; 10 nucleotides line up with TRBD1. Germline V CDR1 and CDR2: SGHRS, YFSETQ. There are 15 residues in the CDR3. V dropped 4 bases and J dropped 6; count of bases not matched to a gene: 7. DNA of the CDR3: TGCGCCAGCAGCGAATCCGGGACAGGGGTCAATGAGCAGTTCTTC. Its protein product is CASSESGTGVNEQFF.

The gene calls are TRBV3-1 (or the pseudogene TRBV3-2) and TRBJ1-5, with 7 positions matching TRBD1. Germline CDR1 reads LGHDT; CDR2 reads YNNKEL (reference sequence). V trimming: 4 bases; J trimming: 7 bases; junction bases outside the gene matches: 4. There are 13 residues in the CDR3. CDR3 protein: CASSPTGIQPQHF. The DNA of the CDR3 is TGTGCCAGCAGCCCGACAGGGATCCAGCCCCAGCATTTT.

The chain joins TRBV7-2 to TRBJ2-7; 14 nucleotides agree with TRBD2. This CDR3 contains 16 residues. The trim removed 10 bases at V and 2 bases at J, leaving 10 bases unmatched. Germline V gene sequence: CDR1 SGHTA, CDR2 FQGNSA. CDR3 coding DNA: TGTGCCACCCAGGCGGGGGGACTAGCGGGGGCCTACGAGCAGTACTTC. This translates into CATQAGGLAGAYEQYF.

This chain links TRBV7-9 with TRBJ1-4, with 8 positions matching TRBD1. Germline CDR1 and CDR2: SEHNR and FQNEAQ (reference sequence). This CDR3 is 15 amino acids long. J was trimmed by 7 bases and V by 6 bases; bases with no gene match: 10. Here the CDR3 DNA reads TGTGCCAGCAGGCCAGCACAGGGGGGAGGTGAAAAACTGTTTTTT. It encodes CASRPAQGGGEKLFF.

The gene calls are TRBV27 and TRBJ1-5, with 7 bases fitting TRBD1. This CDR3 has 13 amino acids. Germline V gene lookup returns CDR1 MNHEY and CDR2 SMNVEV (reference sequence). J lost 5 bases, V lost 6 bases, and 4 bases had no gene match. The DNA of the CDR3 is TGTGCCAGCAGGGACAGGTCGGATCAGCCCCAGCATTTT. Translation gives CASRDRSDQPQHF.

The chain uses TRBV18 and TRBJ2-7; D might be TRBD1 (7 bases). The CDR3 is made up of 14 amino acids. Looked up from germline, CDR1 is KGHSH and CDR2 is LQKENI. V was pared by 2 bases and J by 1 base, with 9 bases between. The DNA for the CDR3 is TGTGCCAGCTCACCAGCGGGACAGTCCTACGAGCAGTACTTC. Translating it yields CASSPAGQSYEQYF.

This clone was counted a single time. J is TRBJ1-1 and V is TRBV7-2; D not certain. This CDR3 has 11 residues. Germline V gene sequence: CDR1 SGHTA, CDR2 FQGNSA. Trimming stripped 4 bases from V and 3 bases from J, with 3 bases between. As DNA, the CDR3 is TGTGCCAGCAGCTACTACACTGAAGCTTTCTTT. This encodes CASSYYTEAFF. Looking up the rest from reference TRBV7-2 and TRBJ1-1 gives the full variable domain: GAGVSQSPSNKVTEKGKDVELRCDPISGHTALYWYRQSLGQGLEFLIYFQGNSAPDKSGLPSDRFSAERTGGSVSTLTIQRTQQEDSAVYLCASSYYTEAFFGQGTRLTVV.

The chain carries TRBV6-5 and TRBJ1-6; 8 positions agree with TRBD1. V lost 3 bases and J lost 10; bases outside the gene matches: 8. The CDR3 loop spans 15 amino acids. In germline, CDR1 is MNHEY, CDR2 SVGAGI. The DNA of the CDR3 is TGTGCCAGCAGTTATTTCGACAGGGGCCACTCACCCCTCCACTTT. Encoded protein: CASSYFDRGHSPLHF.

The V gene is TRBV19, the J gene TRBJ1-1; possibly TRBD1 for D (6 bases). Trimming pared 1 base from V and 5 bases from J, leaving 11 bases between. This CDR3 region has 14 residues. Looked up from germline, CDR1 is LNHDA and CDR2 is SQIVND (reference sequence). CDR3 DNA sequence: TGTGCCAGTAGTATAGGACAGGTCCCAACTGAAGCTTTCTTT. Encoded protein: CASSIGQVPTEAFF.

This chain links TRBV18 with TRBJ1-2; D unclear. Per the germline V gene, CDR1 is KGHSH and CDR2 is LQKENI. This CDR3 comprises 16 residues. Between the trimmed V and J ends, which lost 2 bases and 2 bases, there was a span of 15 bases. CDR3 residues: CASSPTSTPGNYGYTF. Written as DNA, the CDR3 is TGTGCCAGCTCACCAACGTCGACCCCTGGGAACTATGGCTACACCTTC.

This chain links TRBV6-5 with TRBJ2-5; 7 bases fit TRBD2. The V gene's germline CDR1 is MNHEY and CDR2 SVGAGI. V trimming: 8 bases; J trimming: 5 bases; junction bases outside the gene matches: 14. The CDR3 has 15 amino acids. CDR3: CASARSGGSGETQYF. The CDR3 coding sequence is TGTGCCAGCGCGCGCTCAGGCGGGAGCGGGGAGACCCAGTACTTC.

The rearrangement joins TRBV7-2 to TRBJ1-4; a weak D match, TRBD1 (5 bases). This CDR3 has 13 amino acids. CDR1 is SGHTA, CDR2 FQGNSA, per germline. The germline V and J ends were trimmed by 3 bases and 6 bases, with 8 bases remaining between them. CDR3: CASSFRGDEKLFF. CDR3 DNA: TGTGCCAGCAGCTTTCGGGGGGATGAAAAACTGTTTTTT.